Listed here is a single T cell receptor beta chain. This clonotype was picked up a small number of times. The antigen this receptor binds is unknown. Per-base qualities were not stored, and no clone one base away is much larger. The record originates from a study of T cells in Graves' hyperthyroidism and ophthalmopathy (dated by TCRdb to the late 2010s). Background on the whole study: Peripheral blood samples were taken at the time of initial diagnosis, prior to any treatment. An independent validation cohort of around 19 hyperthyroidism patients and approximately 17 patients who later progressed to ophthalmopathy tested prospective prediction of ophthalmopathy. According to the paper, TCR Vbeta CDR3 sequencing was carried out on some 130 peripheral blood samples, which came from around 43 ophthalmopathy, under 80 hyperthyroidism and approximately 17 progressor patients. To identify TCR V-J signatures that set the groups apart, the researchers used a discovery cohort of 100 or so patients, made up of around 40 with Graves' ophthalmopathy and about 60 with stable Graves' hyperthyroidism. The study also compared thyroid tissue and blood T-cell repertoires from about six Graves' hyperthyroidism patients. The 100 discovery patients were randomly split 7:3 into training and test sets. After blood sampling, hyperthyroidism patients were treated with methimazole at a starting dose of 30 mg daily, and ophthalmopathy patients were treated with high-dose intravenous methylprednisolone. General conclusions and limits of the study: A 13 V-J signature model separated ophthalmopathy from stable hyperthyroidism, with approximately 87% sensitivity and roughly 84% specificity in cross-validation and 80%/75% in testing. Blood samples also contained most of the expanded thyroid clonotypes (frequency above 0.001), which suggests that blood repertoires may reflect thyroid immune responses. No statistical method was used to fix the sample size in advance, and group allocation was not hidden from the investigators. In validation, the model predicted progression to ophthalmopathy a median of roughly 6.5 months before onset, with 70% to 71% sensitivity and about 72% specificity.

TCR beta CDR3 regions were amplified from RNA transcripts. The first round of RT-PCR for the TCR CDR3 was performed with the HTBI primer set and the Qiagen OneStep RT-PCR kit. Libraries were constructed in a second round of multiplex PCR, after which size selection and purification were performed. Paired-end sequencing of the libraries was performed with 100 bp reads on an Illumina HiSeq2000. The study's processing was this. Raw data were processed with SOAPnuke, discarding reads with adapters, uncalled bases, mean Phred below 15, or no exact constant-primer or identifier match. COPE v1.2.5 was used to merge high-quality paired reads, and clonotypes were defined as unique nucleotide sequences. MiTCR v1.1 was used to align clonotypes to the IMGT TRBV, TRBD and TRBJ reference segments. The analysis included only V-J combinations with a frequency above 0.0001, which together covered 99.2% of the repertoires. The TCS score was defined as F50 (clonal expansion) divided by E x V (chaos), with BLOSUM62-based TCRdist calculated between CDR3 peptides within each V-J. Welch's t-statistics and random forest reduced 500 to 650 V-J features to about 12, which were used in a naive Bayes classifier (R e1071). TCRdb trimmed public reads at Q25 via fastp, called clones via MiXCR and kept in-frame beta chains. Rows with one shared CDR3 protein collapse into an entry with the most common genes and DNA. TCRdb's processing, not the authors', yielded these V and J calls. The sample records approximately 690,000 distinct CDR3 sequences, around 15% of which are singletons. The ten top clones hold 12% of the sample.

The CDR3 measures 15 amino acids from cysteine to phenylalanine. Of the read, only the CDR3 DNA is kept; its 45 bases are in frame from base 1. The germline V gene (reference sequence) specifies LNHDA as CDR1 and SQIVND as CDR2. The V end loses 5 bases and the J end loses 6 bases, and a stretch of 17 bases separates them. Ophthalmopathy patients had moderately to severely active disease, with a Clinical Activity Score of 3 or more, a NOSPECS grade of 4 or more, and a disease duration of less than 3 months. Any patient with an uncontrolled infection, another autoimmune disease, pregnancy or lactation was excluded. Diagnoses relied on clinical symptoms, serum thyroxine and TRAb, thyroid ultrasound and orbital computed tomography. PBMCs were isolated from about 9.1 ml of fresh peripheral blood by Ficoll-Paque density gradient centrifugation. Total RNA was extracted using Trizol reagent, and RNA quality was assessed on an Agilent 2100 Bioanalyzer.

The material sequenced was blood. The V gene is TRBV19 and the J gene is TRBJ1-5, with TRBD1 perhaps the D gene, on 6 matching bases. This TCR was recovered from a woman aged 50 to 60 with Graves' ophthalmopathy. The CDR3 amino acid sequence is: CASSDEQGRGQPQHF. Read as DNA, the sequence is TGTGCCAGTAGTGATGAACAGGGCAGAGGTCAGCCCCAGCATTTT.